The sequence of this T cell receptor (beta chain) was determined in a study of cytotoxic CD8 clonotypes in ibrutinib-treated CLL (dated by TCRdb to the early 2020s). Some background on the complete study: The cohort had some eleven relapsed/refractory and roughly 14 treatment-naive patients; under 18 were IGHV unmutated. Of the approximately 87 people in the trial, approximately 28 had longitudinal samples available. On average, each sample yielded around 230,000 productive templates and tens of thousands of productive rearrangements. The response samples were drawn at a median of approximately 12 months into treatment, with a range of roughly 6 to 40 months. Partial responses were observed in around 25 patients and complete responses in 2; after a median follow-up of 68 months, remission was maintained in roughly 14 patients and progression was observed in about twelve. Cryopreserved peripheral blood mononuclear cells were collected before treatment, at response, and at either disease progression or sustained remission.

For TCR beta library preparation, around 2.2 micrograms of genomic DNA was extracted from cryopreserved PBMCs. Longitudinal blood samples from CLL patients on ibrutinib monotherapy underwent high-throughput TCR beta sequencing. Patients were enrolled in a phase 2 open-label single-center ibrutinib monotherapy trial. With respect to this clone: Its recognized antigen is unknown. No base qualities exist here, and no much larger clone lies one base off it.

What the study reported, not specific to this receptor: At baseline, clonality was higher than in age-matched healthy donors and showed a strong correlation with circulating CD8+ T-cell counts. Sampling times were not matched between patients in sustained remission and patients whose disease was progressing, and lymph node repertoires were not examined. Public clonotypes were found to be uncommon and were observed to contract or remain stable during treatment; the increase in clonality was shown to reflect expansion of private clonotypes at ibrutinib response. At ibrutinib response clonality went up, during sustained remission it held steady, and at progression it dropped back toward baseline.

The goal of deep resolution MiSeq sequencing was a depth between 1 in 1 million and 1 in 200,000 T cells, and coverage averaged 10x per clonotype. TCR beta libraries were generated with the immunoSEQ hsTCRB Kit. Concerning the study's data processing: Data were analyzed with ImmunoSEQ Data Assistant and ImmunoSEQ Analyzer, with V, D and J genes assigned per IMGT definitions. Clonality, which ranges from 0 to 1, was calculated as one minus the normalized Shannon entropy of productive rearrangement frequencies. Only overrepresented clonotypes making up at least 0.05% of the repertoire of each patient were included in the public clonotype analysis. Around 13 age-matched healthy donor repertoires from immuneACCESS were used as controls for clonality. TCRdb holds this immuneACCESS table with in-frame rearrangements only. Some clones are missing; in checked studies, unresolved V genes explain under half, and the rest has no known cause. V and J calls plus clone size are reproduced from that table; the DNA served to infer D and trimming. Recorded for this sample are 300,000 to 350,000 clones; approximately 80% of them occurred a single time. Together, the top ten hold more than 6% of the sample.

From the germline V gene, CDR1 is SGHDN and CDR2 is FVKESK. The CDR3 holds 15 amino acids from the cysteine to the phenylalanine. The DNA shown is the 45-base CDR3, in frame from base 1. V is shortened by 4 bases, J by 0 bases, and the region joining them spans 11 bases. The receptor comes from a human donor with chronic lymphocytic leukemia. The chain couples TRBV14 to TRBJ2-3, and the D gene may be TRBD2, 5 bases matching. This specimen consisted of PBMCs, obtained before ibrutinib treatment. The bases are TGTGCCAGCAGCCTAGGACTTTCTAGCACAGATACGCAGTATTTT. The translation is CASSLGLSSTDTQYF. The CDR3 plus the reference TRBV14 and TRBJ2-3 genes for the other parts give the full variable domain: EAGVTQFPSHSVIEKGQTVTLRCDPISGHDNLYWYRRVMGKEIKFLLHFVKESKQDESGMPNNRFLAERTGGTYSTLKVQPAELEDSGVYFCASSLGLSSTDTQYFGPGTRLTVL.